This T cell receptor beta chain was profiled in a study of blood T cell repertoires in COVID-19. Background on the study: COVID-19 samples collected from the United States, Italy and Spain covered acute and convalescent phases. Sample material is recorded as cDNA or gDNA derived from T cells, B-cell-depleted T cells, or PBMCs.

CDR3 length: 15 amino acids. Germline V gives CDR1 SGDLS, CDR2 YYNGEE. The V gene end was trimmed by 7 bases and the J gene end by 2 bases; junction bases not matched to a gene: 6. In the original workflow: Researchers report that nucleated cell counts were estimated from reference gene primer amplification. Some clones are missing from TCRdb's copy, which holds only in-frame ones; the method was immunoSEQ multiplex PCR. Clonal size and the V and J genes are those of that table, whereas D and trimming came from the DNA. There are roughly 160,000 clones in the sample; 85% occur only once, and over 7% lies in the top ten. Seattle enrolled patients during active infection and tracked them longitudinally.

This TCR derives from a woman of 80 years or more with COVID-19, enrolled during active disease. The sample was peripheral blood. This chain links TRBV9 with TRBJ2-3; 11 bases match TRBD2. The CDR3 sequence is CASGRLAGNTDTQYF. CDR3 DNA: TGTGCCAGCGGACGACTAGCGGGAAACACAGATACGCAGTATTTT. Variable domain in full (rest from reference TRBV9 and TRBJ2-3): DSGVTQTPKHLITATGQRVTLRCSPRSGDLSVYWYQQSLDQGLQFLIQYYNGEERAKGNILERFSAQQFPDLHSELNLSSLELGDSALYFCASGRLAGNTDTQYFGPGTRLTVL.